The present T cell receptor (beta chain) was sequenced within a study of blood T cell repertoires in COVID-19. Only in-frame clones appear in the TCRdb table, and some are missing; sequencing was by immunoSEQ multiplex PCR. The sample carries over 350,000 clones, 75% to 90% recorded once. CDR3 length equals 16 residues. V shed 1 base and J 7 bases; nucleotides not matched to a gene: 8. CDR1 and CDR2 from the germline V gene are SGHVS and FNYEAQ. The clonotype comes from a woman in her 30s with acute or convalescent COVID-19. The sequencing sample was made of peripheral blood. The chain recombines TRBV7-6 with TRBJ2-1; 9 bases fit TRBD2. Here the CDR3 DNA reads TGTGCCAGCAGCTTAGTATTGGCGGGGGGGAGGAATGAGCAGTTCTTC. Translation gives CASSLVLAGGRNEQFF.